These T cell receptor beta chains were read from a single sample in a study of human T cells and chemical hapten exposure. TCRdb fed the RACE reads into MiXCR, producing one record per CDR3 protein. This repertoire shows more than 75,000 distinct CDR3 sequences, under 10% found once; its top ten account for roughly 1.4%. Material for sequencing was whole blood. The receptors come from a male donor in good health. Some clones in this sample may be carry-over from other donors' samples. Each CDR3 is given with its conserved first and last residue.

15	TRBV11-2	CASSLLDSANSPLHF
13	TRBV3-1	CASSQDTSGTQYF
14	TRBV10-1	CASSDGFLTYEQYF
12	TRBV6-5	CASRGGGTEAFF
15	TRBV6-5	CASSYHPRNREPQYF
15	TRBV29-1	CSVEGLGWGNYGYTF
13	TRBV6-5	CASSKDRAGTQYF
13	TRBV25-1	CACGGSHTGELFF
14	TRBV6-5	CASNTGQTNTEAFF
13	TRBV12-3/TRBV12-4	CASSPNSDRILVF
14	TRBV12-3/TRBV12-4	CASSSGHSNSPLHF
15	TRBV20-1	CSARRRDLNTDTQYF
16	TRBV7-2	CASSMTGVQANYGYTF
16	TRBV5-1	CASSRKREGPADTQYF
14	TRBV3-1	CASSQRVYTGELFF
11	TRBV29-1	CSVAGYHGYTF
18	TRBV9	CASSRGTGASGATDTQYF
14	TRBV20-1	CSAIPGSGANVLTF
14	TRBV20-1	CSARGGRTNTEAFF
14	TRBV20-1	CSARAGGAPDTQYF
11	TRBV11-3	CASSSDNEQFF
17	TRBV6-5	CASSYSIGTGTEEEQYF
14	TRBV25-1	CASSETGTDEKLFF
14	TRBV20-1	CSAPGQGSTGELFF
14	TRBV29-1	CSVEGPREFNEQFF
15	TRBV5-6	CASSLGVTSGYEQYF
14	TRBV28	CAIEAGGPTDTQYF
14	TRBV5-1	CASSLGPMNTEAFF
15	TRBV7-2	CASSVGVASTDTQYF
13	TRBV5-6	CASSPGTGVEAFF
13	TRBV6-5	CASSYGVTGELFF
12	TRBV30	CAYFDSTDTQYF
14	TRBV29-1	CSVGPSGSEETQYF
17	TRBV3-1	CASSPSGLAGSTDTQYF
15	TRBV6-2/TRBV6-3	CASSPPSGRGDEQFF
14	TRBV20-1	CSARAQTVNTEAFF
16	TRBV5-1	CASSLEGALRTDTQYF
15	TRBV5-1	CASSSGQGAAYGYTF
18	TRBV29-1	CSVVVGTGDTKASYEQYF
14	TRBV6-5	CASTAGGPGNEQFF